The rows below give T cell receptor beta chains drawn from one sample of a study of blood T cell dynamics during melanoma immunotherapy. The protocol was immunoSEQ multiplex PCR, while the TCRdb copy is restricted to in-frame clones and leaves out a portion. The sample shows about 13,000 clones, around 90% of them seen only once. The input for sequencing was effector memory CD8+ T cells from blood, taken from a patient treated with checkpoint blockade. Receptors were obtained from a human donor with melanoma. Each CDR3 is given without its conserved first and last residue.

j_call | v_call | cdr3_aa
TRBJ2-5 | TRBV19 | ASSRMAGGLETQY
TRBJ1-1 | TRBV28 | ASSLTGVDTEAF
TRBJ2-5 | TRBV6-5 | ASSQGAGIGETQY
TRBJ2-7 | TRBV9 | ASSVGSGVGTYSYEQY
TRBJ2-7 | TRBV30 | AWSAGSYEQY
TRBJ2-1 | TRBV6-5 | ASSPLTGPNNEQF
TRBJ2-1 | TRBV2 | ARTSRDQRDEQF
TRBJ1-5 | TRBV5-1 | ASSLAGGSRNQPQH
TRBJ1-1 | TRBV27 | ASSFRGPNTEAF
TRBJ2-7 | TRBV27 | ASSFRGNSYEQY
TRBJ2-2 | TRBV6-5 | ASTYDWGIGELF
TRBJ2-1 | TRBV19 | ASQMASSYNEQF
TRBJ2-3 | TRBV7-3 | ASSDGGRENTDTQY
TRBJ2-7 | TRBV27 | ASSLAESYEQY
TRBJ2-5 | TRBV27 | ASSLQIDSLGSQY
TRBJ1-2 | TRBV4-1 | ASSQAGTGYT
TRBJ1-1 | TRBV11-2 | ASSLETELIEAF
. | TRBV19 | ASSSHGTYEQY
TRBJ1-2 | TRBV9 | ASSVEDRGALNYGYT
TRBJ2-5 | TRBV4-3 | ASSQERSDQETQY
. | TRBV27 | ASSPGHSYEQY
TRBJ1-1 | TRBV5-4 | ASSWDRWGTEAF
TRBJ1-2 | TRBV4-2 | ASSQDRDPGGYT
TRBJ2-1 | TRBV29-1 | SATGSSYNEQF
TRBJ2-7 | TRBV27 | ASSPGHSYEQY
TRBJ2-7 | TRBV5-4 | ASSLDWDSSYEQY
TRBJ1-5 | TRBV4-2 | ASSHGGTGHQPQH
TRBJ1-5 | TRBV7-8 | ASSLAQKGFNQPQH
TRBJ1-1 | TRBV7-8 | ASSLYGGNTEAF
TRBJ1-1 | TRBV27 | ASSLVVNTEAF
TRBJ2-1 | TRBV13 | ASSLYRVGDNEQF
TRBJ2-7 | TRBV27 | ASSPFWGSGSVEQY
TRBJ1-2 | TRBV19 | ASTSGGANYGYT
TRBJ1-2 | TRBV7-9 | ASSPGMTGVNSGYT
TRBJ1-3 | TRBV18 | ASSLGAGNTIY
TRBJ1-5 | TRBV27 | ASSLSFGRGGNQPQH
TRBJ1-1 | TRBV5-5 | ASSLFVNTEAF